These 18 T cell receptor beta chains originate from one sample sequenced in a study of T cells in Graves' hyperthyroidism and ophthalmopathy. TCR beta CDR3 region amplification was performed from RNA transcripts. During a first-round RT-PCR of the TCR CDR3, the HTBI primer set was used. TCRdb independently ran MiXCR on the multiplex PCR reads; one entry per CDR3 protein. The profile shows fewer than 400,000 distinct CDR3 sequences, about 25% of them singletons. The sequenced material came from blood. These receptors were obtained from a man in his forties or fifties with Graves' hyperthyroidism.

The DNA for the CDR3 is TGTGCCACCGCGGGACAGTTTGGCAATGAGCAGTTCTTC. As protein: CATAGQFGNEQFF. The chain couples TRBV24-1 to TRBJ2-1; perhaps TRBD1 as D (7 bases). Germline V gene lookup returns CDR1 KGHDR and CDR2 SFDVKD. The CDR3 loop spans 13 amino acids. The ends were cut back, 9 bases at V and 6 bases at J, with 14 bases in the middle.

This clonotype was seen more than once but under ten times. This chain connects TRBV5-1 to TRBJ1-2; D possibly corresponds to TRBD1 (5 bases). Deletions cut 0 bases from V and 6 bases from J, with 12 bases between. The CDR3 is made up of 14 amino acids. CDR1 is SGHRS, CDR2 YFSETQ, per germline. As DNA, the CDR3 is TGCGCCAGCAGCTTGGATGGGGCGCGTGATGGCTACACCTTC. It encodes CASSLDGARDGYTF.

Worth noting for this clonotype: Just one base apart from a much larger clone, this may be a read error. The chain recombines TRBV19 with TRBJ2-5; 7 nucleotides align to TRBD2. Germline CDR1 is LNHDA and CDR2 is SQIVND (reference sequence). This CDR3 has 14 amino acids. V dropped 6 bases and J dropped 6; count of bases not matched to a gene: 10. The DNA for the CDR3 is TGTGCCAGTAGCTGGAGCGGGAAAGGCAAGACCCAGTACTTC. It encodes CASSWSGKGKTQYF.

The chain combines TRBV7-2 with TRBJ2-7; 9 bases map to TRBD2. This CDR3 has 17 residues. Germline CDR1 reads SGHTA; CDR2 reads FQGNSA. V gave up 6 bases and J gave up 7 bases; unmatched junction bases: 19. CDR3 nucleotides: TGTGCCAGCAGTTCCCTGGGCAAGGGCGGGAGGGATGTGGAGCAGTACTTC. It yields the protein CASSSLGKGGRDVEQYF.

V is TRBV6-2 or TRBV6-3 and J is TRBJ2-2; D might be TRBD2 (7 bases). V gave up 10 bases and J gave up 6 bases, with 18 bases separating them. CDR3 length equals 14 residues. Germline V lookup: CDR1 MNHEY, CDR2 SVGEGT. This CDR3 reads CATRVRGGAGELFF. CDR3 nucleotides: TGTGCCACCCGTGTAAGGGGGGGGGCCGGGGAGCTGTTTTTT.

A few counts support this clonotype. The chain joins TRBV9 to TRBJ2-7; weak D call: TRBD1 (5 bases). Germline V gene data show CDR1 as SGDLS and CDR2 as YYNGEE. Trimming took 3 bases from V and 2 from J, leaving 12 bases between them. The CDR3 loop spans 14 amino acids. CDR3 region: CASSAGMSPYEQYF. The CDR3, as DNA: TGTGCCAGCAGCGCAGGGATGTCCCCCTACGAGCAGTACTTC.

This clonotype turned up a few times. CDR3 region: CASSWNGQAFYEQYF. The DNA for the CDR3 is TGCGCCAGCAGCTGGAATGGACAGGCCTTCTACGAGCAGTACTTC. This rearrangement joins TRBV5-1 to TRBJ2-7, with 7 bases matching TRBD1. Per the germline V gene, CDR1 is SGHRS and CDR2 is YFSETQ. The CDR3 loop spans 15 amino acids. With 3 bases clipped from V and 3 bases from J, the junction kept 9 bases outside the gene matches.

This clonotype was picked up a small number of times. The chain uses TRBV20-1 and TRBJ2-3, with TRBD2 matching 11 bases. J gave up 2 bases and V 0 bases, and 7 bases lay outside the gene matches. CDR1 is DFQATT and CDR2 is SNEGSKA in the germline V gene (reference sequence). The CDR3 contains 17 residues. The CDR3 spells CSARDAGTSGYTDTQYF. Here the CDR3 DNA reads TGCAGTGCTAGAGACGCCGGGACTAGCGGATACACAGATACGCAGTATTTT.

This clonotype was found a few times. The chain recombines TRBV20-1 with TRBJ1-2; 8 bases match TRBD1. The V segment lost 6 bases and the J segment 3 bases; nucleotides outside the gene matches: 6. This CDR3 contains 13 residues. Germline V gene data show CDR1 as DFQATT and CDR2 as SNEGSKA (reference sequence). The CDR3 nucleotides read TGCAGTGCCGCAGCAGGGGGCCACTATGGCTACACCTTC. Translated: CSAAAGGHYGYTF.

This chain connects TRBV7-2 to TRBJ2-3, with D unclear. Germline V gene data show CDR1 as SGHTA and CDR2 as FQGNSA. The CDR3 loop spans 14 amino acids. V shed 1 base and J shed 1 base, with 6 bases lying between them. The CDR3 DNA reads TGTGCCAGCAGCTTAGAGACGGGCACAGATACGCAGTATTTT. It translates to CASSLETGTDTQYF.

This clonotype was counted ten times or more. The chain couples TRBV27 to TRBJ1-1, with D possibly being TRBD1 (5 bases). The CDR3 is 13 amino acids. The germline V gene has CDR1 MNHEY and CDR2 SMNVEV (reference sequence). Trimming shortened V by 4 bases and J by 1 base, and 7 bases separated the two germline ends. CDR3: CASSWDENTEAFF. DNA of the CDR3: TGTGCCAGCAGTTGGGACGAGAACACTGAAGCTTTCTTT.

This clonotype has more than one count but fewer than ten. V usage is TRBV12-3 or TRBV12-4 and J usage is TRBJ2-6; maybe TRBD1 (5 bases). V lost 6 bases and J lost 4, with 16 bases in between. This CDR3 is built from 16 residues. The DNA of the CDR3 is TGTGCCAGCAGCTCCCAGACAGAAACAGGGGCCAACGTCCTGACTTTC. Its protein product is CASSSQTETGANVLTF.

This sequence joins TRBV3-1 and TRBJ2-1, with TRBD1 matching over 8 bases. J was trimmed by 4 bases and V by 4 bases; bases with no gene match: 12. CDR1 and CDR2 from the germline V gene are LGHDT and YNNKEL (reference sequence). The CDR3 runs to 17 residues. This CDR3 is CASSPDWETGVYNEQFF. The DNA for the CDR3 is TGTGCCAGCAGCCCCGATTGGGAGACAGGGGTGTACAATGAGCAGTTCTTC.

This clonotype was observed a handful of times. V gene TRBV5-5 combines with J gene TRBJ2-7; D ambiguous. Germline CDR1 reads SGHKS; CDR2 reads YYEKEE (reference sequence). V was trimmed by 2 bases and J by 3 bases, leaving 12 bases between them. There are 14 residues in the CDR3. The CDR3 here is CASSFVDGNYEQYF. CDR3 sequence (DNA): TGTGCCAGCAGCTTCGTGGACGGAAACTACGAGCAGTACTTC.

This sequence joins TRBV24-1 and TRBJ1-5; D is perhaps TRBD1 (6 bases). This CDR3 contains 14 residues. From germline, CDR1 is KGHDR and CDR2 SFDVKD. V shed 3 bases and J shed 5 bases, with 10 bases lying between them. The CDR3 sequence is CATSDMRGDQPQHF. The CDR3 coding sequence is TGTGCCACCAGTGATATGAGGGGGGATCAGCCCCAGCATTTT.

This clonotype was counted ten times or more. The chain is built from TRBV7-2 and TRBJ2-3, with D possibly being TRBD1 or TRBD2 (5 bases each). From germline, CDR1 is SGHTA and CDR2 FQGNSA. Trimming took 3 bases from V and 4 from J, leaving 8 bases between them. The CDR3 contains 13 residues. Here the CDR3 reads CASSFRGSDTQYF. In DNA, the CDR3 is TGTGCCAGCAGCTTTCGGGGCTCAGATACGCAGTATTTT.

V and J are TRBV5-8 and TRBJ2-5; D is possibly TRBD2 (6 bases). Trimming pared 2 bases from V and 4 bases from J, leaving 9 bases between. The CDR3 is made up of 13 amino acids. CDR1 and CDR2 from the germline V gene are SGHTS and YDEGEE. The CDR3 region is CASSLGGPETQYF. CDR3 bases: TGTGCCAGCAGCTTAGGAGGGCCAGAGACCCAGTACTTC.

This clonotype turned up a few times. The gene calls are TRBV20-1 and TRBJ1-3, with 9 bases aligning to TRBD1. The CDR3 sequence is 16 residues long. V shed 4 bases and J 5 bases; nucleotides not matched to a gene: 12. Germline CDR1 reads DFQATT; CDR2 reads SNEGSKA (reference sequence). CDR3 DNA: TGCAGTGCTAATTTTAGGGGACAGGGCGGCCGAAACACCATATATTTT. It codes for CSANFRGQGGRNTIYF.